This T cell receptor (beta chain) was recorded in a study of cytomegalovirus exposure and HLA in healthy donors. Overall study findings and caveats: Associated with HLA alleles at 0.05 false discovery rate in a later analysis were 17,000 or so TCR beta sequences. There were some public TCRs occurring in many donors, but most TCR sequences were rare. Reports indicated that the classifier achieved high specificity and sensitivity in diagnosing cytomegalovirus status. Some V segments could not be told apart, so they were left out, TRBV6-2 and TRBV6-3 among them.

Trimming removed 3 bases from V and 12 bases from J; junction bases left unmatched: 7. The germline V gene encodes CDR1 MDHEN and CDR2 SYDVKM. The CDR3 sequence is 13 residues long. PCR employed 60 Vbeta and 13 Jbeta primers. Some clones are missing from TCRdb's copy, which holds only in-frame ones; the method was immunoSEQ multiplex PCR. The table has around 130,000 clones, about 76% seen once. With respect to this clone: Its matching antigen is unknown.

What was sequenced was PBMCs. This chain uses TRBV28 with TRBJ2-1; 8 nucleotides match TRBD1. This receptor was obtained from a middle-aged woman in good health and CMV-seronegative. CDR3: CASSLGQVQRQFF. The CDR3 DNA reads as TGTGCCAGCAGTTTGGGACAGGTCCAAAGGCAGTTCTTC. Drawing the rest from reference TRBV28 and TRBJ2-1, the complete variable domain is DVKVTQSSRYLVKRTGEKVFLECVQDMDHENMFWYRQDPGLGLRLIYFSYDVKMKEKGDIPEGYSVSREKKERFSLILESASTNQTSMYLCASSLGQVQRQFFGPGTRLTVL.